A selection of T cell receptor beta chains follows, all from one sample in a study of shared clonotypes between healthy human individuals. The repertoire was sequenced with immunoSEQ multiplex PCR; TCRdb's copy has only in-frame clones and lacks some. Here the sample spans over 1.4 million clones, 96% being singletons. The specimen sequenced was naive CD4+ T cells sorted from blood. The origin of the receptors is a young man in good health. CDR3s include the opening cysteine and the closing phenylalanine or tryptophan. Fields, in order: V gene, clone size, D gene, J gene, CDR3 protein, CDR3 DNA. A D gene is named only where the DNA matches it firmly. Clone sizes are given selectively: once, few, many, or a class where the clone is expanded.

V gene: TRBV6-6
clone size: -
D gene: -
J gene: TRBJ2-2
CDR3 protein: CASSQTRNPNTGELFF
CDR3 DNA: TGTGCCAGCAGCCAAACCCGGAACCCGAACACCGGGGAGCTGTTTTTT

V gene: TRBV5-1
clone size: -
D gene: -
J gene: TRBJ2-5
CDR3 protein: CASTLQGQETQYF
CDR3 DNA: TGCGCCAGCACCTTGCAGGGGCAAGAGACCCAGTACTTC

V gene: TRBV30
clone size: once
D gene: -
J gene: TRBJ1-3
CDR3 protein: CAWSGDAGNTIYF
CDR3 DNA: TGTGCCTGGAGTGGGGACGCTGGAAACACCATATATTTT

V gene: TRBV14
clone size: -
D gene: -
J gene: TRBJ2-1
CDR3 protein: CASSPPVVALRIDEQFF
CDR3 DNA: TGTGCCAGCAGCCCCCCAGTCGTAGCGCTGAGGATCGATGAGCAGTTCTTC

V gene: TRBV9
clone size: -
D gene: -
J gene: TRBJ2-7
CDR3 protein: CASSGRKAGLNYEQYF
CDR3 DNA: TGTGCCAGCAGCGGTAGAAAAGCAGGGTTAAACTACGAGCAGTACTTC

V gene: TRBV5-4
clone size: -
D gene: TRBD2
J gene: TRBJ2-7
CDR3 protein: CASSKGTSGVHSYEQYF
CDR3 DNA: TGTGCCAGCAGCAAGGGGACTAGCGGGGTACACTCCTACGAGCAGTACTTC

V gene: TRBV16
clone size: -
D gene: -
J gene: TRBJ2-3
CDR3 protein: CASSQYWDGSTDTQYF
CDR3 DNA: TGTGCCAGCAGCCAATATTGGGACGGAAGCACAGATACGCAGTATTTT

V gene: TRBV27
clone size: -
D gene: TRBD1
J gene: TRBJ2-7
CDR3 protein: CASRSTGLGEQYF
CDR3 DNA: TGTGCCAGCAGGTCGACAGGGCTTGGCGAGCAGTACTTC

V gene: TRBV13
clone size: -
D gene: TRBD1
J gene: TRBJ2-7
CDR3 protein: CASSSYGDRVHEQYF
CDR3 DNA: TGTGCCAGCAGCTCCTATGGGGACAGGGTCCACGAGCAGTACTTC

V gene: TRBV15
clone size: -
D gene: -
J gene: TRBJ2-2
CDR3 protein: CATSRDRIGRAHTGELFF
CDR3 DNA: TGTGCCACCAGCAGAGACAGGATCGGGCGAGCCCACACCGGGGAGCTGTTTTTT

V gene: TRBV9
clone size: -
D gene: -
J gene: TRBJ2-5
CDR3 protein: CASSVLGGGTQETQYF
CDR3 DNA: TGTGCCAGCAGCGTTTTAGGTGGCGGGACCCAAGAGACCCAGTACTTC

V gene: TRBV5-1
clone size: -
D gene: -
J gene: TRBJ2-7
CDR3 protein: CASSPGTYNYEQYF
CDR3 DNA: TGCGCCAGCAGCCCCGGGACATATAACTACGAGCAGTACTTC

V gene: TRBV7-4
clone size: -
D gene: TRBD2
J gene: TRBJ2-3
CDR3 protein: CASSLAKGLVTDTQYF
CDR3 DNA: TGTGCCAGCAGCTTAGCGAAGGGACTAGTTACAGATACGCAGTATTTT

V gene: TRBV6-6
clone size: -
D gene: -
J gene: TRBJ1-3
CDR3 protein: CASSYSDSGNTIYF
CDR3 DNA: TGTGCCAGCAGTTACAGTGATTCCGGAAACACCATATATTTT

V gene: TRBV25-1
clone size: -
D gene: TRBD2
J gene: TRBJ2-3
CDR3 protein: CASRLAGGSTDTQYF
CDR3 DNA: TGTGCCAGCAGACTAGCGGGCGGATCCACAGATACGCAGTATTTT

V gene: TRBV15
clone size: -
D gene: TRBD1
J gene: TRBJ1-5
CDR3 protein: CATSRVSGQGAQPQHF
CDR3 DNA: TGTGCCACCAGCAGAGTCTCGGGACAGGGAGCCCAGCCCCAGCATTTT

V gene: TRBV30
clone size: -
D gene: -
J gene: TRBJ2-3
CDR3 protein: CAWTGLTDTQYF
CDR3 DNA: TGTGCCTGGACAGGGTTAACAGATACGCAGTATTTT

V gene: TRBV15
clone size: -
D gene: -
J gene: TRBJ2-1
CDR3 protein: CATSRGPSSYNEQFF
CDR3 DNA: TGTGCCACCAGCAGGGGACCGAGCTCCTACAATGAGCAGTTCTTC

V gene: TRBV5-5
clone size: -
D gene: -
J gene: TRBJ1-1
CDR3 protein: CASSLEVLGTEAFF
CDR3 DNA: TGTGCCAGCAGCTTGGAAGTTCTAGGGACTGAAGCTTTCTTT

V gene: TRBV28
clone size: -
D gene: TRBD1
J gene: TRBJ1-5
CDR3 protein: CASSSRTGTVSGPQHF
CDR3 DNA: TGTGCCAGCAGTTCCAGGACAGGGACCGTCTCTGGGCCCCAGCATTTT

V gene: TRBV19
clone size: -
D gene: -
J gene: TRBJ1-1
CDR3 protein: CASSLVSTEAFF
CDR3 DNA: TGTGCCAGTAGCTTGGTTTCGACTGAAGCTTTCTTT

V gene: TRBV30
clone size: -
D gene: -
J gene: TRBJ1-4
CDR3 protein: CAFIPRGEKLFF
CDR3 DNA: TGTGCCTTCATCCCCAGGGGCGAAAAACTGTTTTTT

V gene: TRBV6-5
clone size: -
D gene: -
J gene: TRBJ1-1
CDR3 protein: CASRIGQGNTEAFF
CDR3 DNA: TGTGCCAGCAGGATTGGCCAGGGGAACACTGAAGCTTTCTTT

V gene: TRBV9
clone size: once
D gene: TRBD1
J gene: TRBJ1-4
CDR3 protein: CASSVEGGDRVNEKLFF
CDR3 DNA: TGTGCCAGCAGCGTAGAGGGCGGGGACAGGGTGAATGAAAAACTGTTTTTT

V gene: TRBV5-1
clone size: -
D gene: TRBD1
J gene: TRBJ1-1
CDR3 protein: CASATAGGWTEAFF
CDR3 DNA: TGCGCCAGCGCAACGGCAGGGGGCTGGACTGAAGCTTTCTTT

V gene: TRBV10-2
clone size: -
D gene: TRBD2
J gene: TRBJ2-3
CDR3 protein: CASRRWGLAGGTDTQYF
CDR3 DNA: TGCGCCAGCAGACGCTGGGGACTAGCGGGAGGTACAGATACGCAGTATTTT

V gene: TRBV2
clone size: -
D gene: TRBD2
J gene: TRBJ2-5
CDR3 protein: CASSVEREPWTQYF
CDR3 DNA: TGTGCCAGCAGTGTTGAGCGGGAGCCCTGGACCCAGTACTTC

V gene: TRBV29-1
clone size: -
D gene: -
J gene: TRBJ2-7
CDR3 protein: CSVEIRGHEQYF
CDR3 DNA: TGCAGCGTTGAAATTAGGGGCCACGAGCAGTACTTC

V gene: TRBV9
clone size: -
D gene: TRBD1
J gene: TRBJ2-2
CDR3 protein: CASSVATGGRWELFF
CDR3 DNA: TGTGCCAGCAGCGTCGCAACAGGGGGCCGATGGGAGCTGTTTTTT

V gene: TRBV28
clone size: -
D gene: -
J gene: TRBJ2-1
CDR3 protein: CASSLLGRVWDSQANEQFF
CDR3 DNA: TGTGCCAGCAGTTTATTGGGACGGGTTTGGGACTCCCAGGCGAATGAGCAGTTCTTC

V gene: TRBV9
clone size: -
D gene: TRBD1
J gene: TRBJ2-5
CDR3 protein: CASSVVGGTGQETQYF
CDR3 DNA: TGTGCCAGCAGCGTAGTTGGGGGGACAGGGCAGGAGACCCAGTACTTC

V gene: TRBV2
clone size: -
D gene: -
J gene: TRBJ2-7
CDR3 protein: CASREGELVQYEQYF
CDR3 DNA: TGTGCCAGCAGGGAGGGGGAATTGGTCCAATACGAGCAGTACTTC

V gene: TRBV9
clone size: -
D gene: TRBD2
J gene: TRBJ2-1
CDR3 protein: CASSVTSGSYNEQFF
CDR3 DNA: TGTGCCAGCAGCGTCACTAGCGGGAGCTACAATGAGCAGTTCTTC

V gene: TRBV25-1
clone size: -
D gene: TRBD2
J gene: TRBJ2-2
CDR3 protein: CASSDVLAGNTGELFF
CDR3 DNA: TGTGCCAGCAGTGACGTCCTAGCGGGTAACACCGGGGAGCTGTTTTTT

V gene: TRBV28
clone size: once
D gene: TRBD2
J gene: TRBJ2-5
CDR3 protein: CASNAPGLGKETQYF
CDR3 DNA: TGTGCCAGCAACGCCCCGGGACTAGGAAAAGAGACCCAGTACTTC

V gene: TRBV6-5
clone size: -
D gene: -
J gene: TRBJ2-3
CDR3 protein: CASSYSGRGDTQYF
CDR3 DNA: TGTGCCAGCAGTTACTCGGGACGCGGAGATACGCAGTATTTT

V gene: TRBV11-2
clone size: -
D gene: TRBD1
J gene: TRBJ1-2
CDR3 protein: CASSLGIIRDSSGYTF
CDR3 DNA: TGTGCCAGCAGCTTGGGTATTATCCGGGACAGTAGCGGCTACACCTTC

V gene: TRBV19
clone size: -
D gene: -
J gene: TRBJ1-5
CDR3 protein: CASSTQDRANQPQHF
CDR3 DNA: TGTGCCAGTAGTACCCAGGACAGAGCCAATCAGCCCCAGCATTTT

V gene: TRBV14
clone size: -
D gene: -
J gene: TRBJ1-2
CDR3 protein: CASSQGVTNYGYTF
CDR3 DNA: TGTGCCAGCAGCCAAGGGGTAACCAACTATGGCTACACCTTC

V gene: TRBV18
clone size: -
D gene: TRBD2
J gene: TRBJ2-1
CDR3 protein: CASSPPGVAGSSYNEQFF
CDR3 DNA: TGTGCCAGCTCACCACCCGGGGTAGCGGGTAGCTCCTACAATGAGCAGTTCTTC

V gene: TRBV20-1
clone size: -
D gene: -
J gene: TRBJ2-7
CDR3 protein: CSASRSREQYF
CDR3 DNA: TGCAGTGCTAGTCGGTCGCGCGAGCAGTACTTC

V gene: TRBV5-4
clone size: -
D gene: -
J gene: TRBJ1-4
CDR3 protein: CASQNLGGGKGPSNEKLFF
CDR3 DNA: TGTGCCAGCCAGAATCTGGGAGGAGGGAAGGGCCCTTCTAATGAAAAACTGTTTTTT

V gene: TRBV28
clone size: once
D gene: -
J gene: TRBJ2-7
CDR3 protein: CASRGGIYEQYF
CDR3 DNA: TGTGCCAGCAGGGGGGGAATCTACGAGCAGTACTTC

V gene: TRBV7-7
clone size: -
D gene: -
J gene: TRBJ2-5
CDR3 protein: CASSLRGVQETQYF
CDR3 DNA: TGTGCTAGCAGCTTAAGGGGGGTTCAAGAGACCCAGTACTTC

V gene: TRBV18
clone size: once
D gene: -
J gene: TRBJ2-6
CDR3 protein: CASSAGSGANVLTF
CDR3 DNA: TGTGCCAGCTCGGCGGGGTCTGGGGCCAACGTCCTGACTTTC